What follows are 23 T cell receptor beta chains derived from one specimen sequenced in a study of blood T cell repertoires in COVID-19. This table comes from immunoSEQ multiplex PCR, and its TCRdb copy is limited to in-frame clones, with some not included. The sample yields about 180,000 clones, more than 85% seen once. The sequenced sample consisted of peripheral blood. The receptors shown here come from a woman aged 25 to 45 with active or convalescent COVID-19.

CDR3 residues: CASSPRPGTDTQYF. CDR3 nucleotides: TGCGCCAGCAGCCCGCGGCCTGGCACAGATACGCAGTATTTT. The V and J genes are TRBV5-1 and TRBJ2-3; D gene unclear. This CDR3 spans 14 amino acids. CDR1 SGHRS and CDR2 YFSETQ come from the germline V gene. With 4 bases removed from V and 1 base from J, the gap between germline ends came to 10 bases. The full variable domain, rest sourced from reference TRBV5-1 and TRBJ2-3, is KAGVTQTPRYLIKTRGQQVTLSCSPISGHRSVSWYQQTPGQGLQFLFEYFSETQRNKGNFPGRFSGRQFSNSRSEMNVSTLELGDSALYLCASSPRPGTDTQYFGPGTRLTVL.

The V call is TRBV14, the J call TRBJ1-1; TRBD1 matches at 7 bases. V shed 2 bases and J 5 bases; nucleotides not matched to a gene: 8. Germline V gene data show CDR1 as SGHDN and CDR2 as FVKESK. CDR3 length equals 15 residues. The chain's CDR3 is CASSQLDRVWTEAFF. The CDR3 DNA sequence: TGTGCCAGCAGCCAACTAGACAGGGTATGGACTGAAGCTTTCTTT.

The chain combines TRBV2 with TRBJ2-5; 13 bases are shared with TRBD2. Germline assignment: CDR1 SNHLY and CDR2 FYNNEI. CDR3 length: 17 residues. Trimming at V came to 5 bases and at J to 2 bases, leaving 8 bases not matched to a gene. CDR3 bases: TGTGCCAGCAGTCCCACTAGCGGGGGGGCGGGTCAAGAGACCCAGTACTTC. Translated, it gives CASSPTSGGAGQETQYF. Looking up the rest from reference TRBV2 and TRBJ2-5 gives the full variable domain: EPEVTQTPSHQVTQMGQEVILRCVPISNHLYFYWYRQILGQKVEFLVSFYNNEISEKSEIFDDQFSVERPDGSNFTLKIRSTKLEDSAMYFCASSPTSGGAGQETQYFGPGTRLLVL.

The CDR3 DNA follows: TGTGCCAGCAGGACAGTCGCCTACGAGCAGTACTTC. It yields the protein CASRTVAYEQYF. This chain links TRBV2 with TRBJ2-7; maybe TRBD1 (5 bases). There are 12 residues in the CDR3. V was trimmed by 6 bases and J by 2 bases, leaving 8 bases between them. Germline assignment: CDR1 SNHLY and CDR2 FYNNEI. Looking up the rest from reference TRBV2 and TRBJ2-7 gives the full variable domain: EPEVTQTPSHQVTQMGQEVILRCVPISNHLYFYWYRQILGQKVEFLVSFYNNEISEKSEIFDDQFSVERPDGSNFTLKIRSTKLEDSAMYFCASRTVAYEQYFGPGTRLTVT.

The J gene is TRBJ1-5, the V gene TRBV19; weak D call: TRBD1 (6 bases). Germline CDR1 LNHDA, CDR2 SQIVND (reference sequence). This CDR3 has 14 amino acids. The V and J ends lost 3 bases and 7 bases respectively, with 13 bases between them. The CDR3 reads CASSIWGTWQPQHF. In DNA form, the CDR3 reads TGTGCCAGTAGTATTTGGGGGACATGGCAGCCCCAGCATTTT.

This chain links TRBV12-3 or TRBV12-4 with TRBJ1-3; D uncertain. This CDR3 is 13 amino acids long. The ends were cut back, 5 bases at V and 0 bases at J, with 5 bases in the middle. CDR3 in DNA: TGTGCCAGCAGTATTAACTCTGGAAACACCATATATTTT. This gives the protein CASSINSGNTIYF.

The chain couples TRBV30 to TRBJ1-1; the D gene is possibly TRBD1 (5 bases). The germline gives CDR1 GTSNPN, CDR2 SVGIG (reference sequence). CDR3 length: 13 residues. V was pared by 2 bases and J by 4 bases, with 11 bases between. As DNA, the CDR3 is TGTGCCTGGAGTCAGGGATGGGGCACTGAAGCTTTCTTT. This gives the protein CAWSQGWGTEAFF.

A single count supports this clone. The V and J genes are TRBV6-5 and TRBJ2-2; maybe TRBD1 (6 bases). The CDR3 has 14 amino acids. Germline CDR1 and CDR2: MNHEY and SVGAGI. Deletions cut 2 bases from V and 7 bases from J, with 11 bases between. Here the CDR3 reads CASSYLQGNGELFF. CDR3 bases: TGTGCCAGCAGTTACCTACAGGGAAACGGGGAGCTGTTTTTT.

CDR3 DNA sequence: TGTGCCAGCAGGGACCGGGACAGGACTTTGAGGCAGTACTTC. Translating gives CASRDRDRTLRQYF. The chain employs TRBV28 and TRBJ2-7; 8 nucleotides match TRBD1. The germline V gene has CDR1 MDHEN and CDR2 SYDVKM. Trimming took 6 bases from V and 9 from J; bases not matched to a gene: 13. This CDR3 is 14 amino acids long.

This clone was picked up one time. The genes are TRBV3-1 (or the pseudogene TRBV3-2) and TRBJ1-2; 11 bases fit TRBD1. The germline CDR1 and CDR2 sequences are LGHDT and YNNKEL (reference sequence). V shed 1 base, J shed 8 bases, and the junction held 15 bases outside the gene matches. The CDR3 sequence is 18 residues long. The CDR3 sequence is CASSQVGIRTGGAWGYTF. CDR3 DNA: TGTGCCAGCAGCCAAGTGGGGATAAGGACAGGGGGCGCTTGGGGCTACACCTTC.

This chain links TRBV5-4 with TRBJ1-2, with 10 positions matching TRBD1. Germline lookup yields CDR1 SGHNT and CDR2 YYREEE (reference sequence). The trim removed 4 bases at V and 8 bases at J, leaving 8 bases unmatched. There are 14 residues in the CDR3. CDR3 sequence (DNA): TGTGCCAGCAGCGACAGACAGGGGGCTTACGGCTACACCTTC. The encoded protein is CASSDRQGAYGYTF.

This clone was counted only a few times. The rearrangement links TRBV10-2 to TRBJ2-2, with 10 bases matching TRBD2. The germline V gene encodes CDR1 WSHSY and CDR2 SAAADI. The CDR3 runs to 17 residues. With V trimmed by 2 bases and J by 0 bases, 3 bases remained unmatched. CDR3 bases: TGCGCCAGCAGTGAGACGGGACTAGCGACGAACACCGGGGAGCTGTTTTTT. This gives the protein CASSETGLATNTGELFF.

The gene calls are TRBV15 and TRBJ1-2; 8 nucleotides line up with TRBD1. This CDR3 region has 15 residues. The V gene end was trimmed by 0 bases and the J gene end by 7 bases; junction bases not matched to a gene: 7. Germline CDR1 and CDR2: LNHNV and YYDKDF (reference sequence). This CDR3 reads CATSRDLDRVIGYTF. DNA for the CDR3: TGTGCCACCAGCAGAGATTTGGACAGGGTAATTGGCTACACCTTC. Looking up the rest from reference TRBV15 and TRBJ1-2 gives the full variable domain: DAMVIQNPRYQVTQFGKPVTLSCSQTLNHNVMYWYQQKSSQAPKLLFHYYDKDFNNEADTPDNFQSRRPNTSFCFLDIRSPGLGDTAMYLCATSRDLDRVIGYTFGSGTRLTVV.

The chain uses TRBV19 and TRBJ2-2; TRBD2 is a possible D gene (6 bases). Germline CDR1 reads LNHDA; CDR2 reads SQIVND (reference sequence). V was clipped by 8 bases and J by 6 bases, with 10 bases between them. CDR3 length: 12 residues. CDR3 sequence reads: CASGSGAGELFF. CDR3 in DNA: TGTGCCAGTGGCTCGGGGGCCGGGGAGCTGTTTTTT.

This chain links TRBV5-4 with TRBJ2-2; 10 bases match TRBD2. This CDR3 is built from 15 residues. Unmatched junction bases numbered 5, after V lost 2 bases and J lost 7 bases. CDR1 is SGHNT, CDR2 YYREEE, per germline (reference sequence). The CDR3 DNA is TGTGCCAGCAGCTTAACTAGCGGGGTCAGCGGGGAGCTGTTTTTT. It translates to CASSLTSGVSGELFF.

Only one count was recorded for this clone. V usage is TRBV6-6 and J usage is TRBJ2-7; D perhaps matches TRBD2 (6 bases). The V end was cut by 2 bases, the J end by 5 bases, with 13 bases between. Germline values: CDR1 MNHNY, CDR2 SVGAGI (reference sequence). This CDR3 region has 14 residues. CDR3 in DNA: TGTGCCAGCAGTTACGGAGGGAACAACAACGAGCAGTACTTC. It codes for CASSYGGNNNEQYF.

The genes are TRBV6-6 and TRBJ1-1; unclear D gene. Germline assignment: CDR1 MNHNY and CDR2 SVGAGI (reference sequence). The CDR3 covers 12 residues. The V and J ends lost 0 bases and 8 bases respectively, with 7 bases between them. The CDR3 spells CASSYSGPEAFF. In nucleotides, the CDR3 is TGTGCCAGCAGTTACTCGGGCCCCGAAGCTTTCTTT.

The chain joins TRBV28 to TRBJ1-2; 8 nucleotides align to TRBD1. V lost 5 bases, J lost 4 bases, and 12 bases stayed unmatched. Germline CDR1 is MDHEN and CDR2 is SYDVKM. The CDR3 is 16 residues long. The CDR3 spells CASSPPGTGDLYGYTF. CDR3 in DNA: TGTGCCAGCAGTCCCCCCGGGACAGGTGATCTCTATGGCTACACCTTC.

V and J are TRBV5-1 and TRBJ1-6, with a tentative D call TRBD1 (6 bases). The CDR3 length is 15 residues. In germline, CDR1 is SGHRS, CDR2 YFSETQ. V gave up 4 bases and J gave up 8 bases, with 16 bases separating them. The CDR3 sequence is CASSPGTPGYSPLHF. The CDR3 DNA follows: TGCGCCAGCAGCCCCGGGACACCGGGATATTCACCCCTCCACTTT.

The chain combines TRBV28 with TRBJ2-1, with D possibly TRBD2 on 5 matching bases. This CDR3 has 15 amino acids. Germline CDR1 reads MDHEN; CDR2 reads SYDVKM. Trimming took 10 bases from V and 8 from J, leaving 24 bases between them. CDR3 residues: CATSEDGLAFDEQFF. Here the CDR3 DNA reads TGTGCCACCTCGGAGGACGGTCTAGCCTTCGATGAGCAGTTCTTC.

The V and J genes are TRBV6-5 and TRBJ2-3, with 9 bases fitting TRBD1. After removal of 6 bases from V and 6 bases from J, the junction contained 7 bases not matched to a gene. This CDR3 has 14 amino acids. Looked up from germline, CDR1 is MNHEY and CDR2 is SVGAGI. The CDR3 region is CASRDRGTGDTQYF. The CDR3 DNA is TGTGCCAGCAGAGACAGGGGGACCGGGGATACGCAGTATTTT.

The chain combines TRBV7-9 with TRBJ2-1, with D perhaps TRBD1 (5 bases). This CDR3 comprises 16 residues. Per germline, CDR1 SEHNR and CDR2 FQNEAQ (reference sequence). Trimming cost V 0 bases and J 6 bases, with 15 bases left between them. CDR3 sequence reads: CASSLAAGPTGNEQFF. The DNA for the CDR3 is TGTGCCAGCAGCTTAGCAGCCGGGCCCACAGGCAATGAGCAGTTCTTC.

CDR3 DNA: TGTGCCAGCAGCTTGGAGGGGACAGGGAGCACAGATACGCAGTATTTT. Amino acid sequence: CASSLEGTGSTDTQYF. The V gene is TRBV5-8, the J gene TRBJ2-3, with 9 bases that match TRBD1. This CDR3 region has 16 residues. Germline-derived CDR1 and CDR2 are SGHTS and YDEGEE. V was clipped by 0 bases and J by 0 bases; unmatched bases: 2.